These 24 T cell receptor beta chains share one sample of origin, sequenced in a study of shared clonotypes between healthy human individuals. TCRdb's table, derived via immunoSEQ multiplex PCR, lists solely in-frame clones and lacks some. The sample comprises 2,100,000 or so clones, roughly 95% of which are singletons, and around 0.13% rests with the top ten. The specimen was naive CD4+ T cells sorted from blood. Subset noted: CD45RA+ positively selected. The receptors were sampled from a man between 18 and 29 years old in good health.

Regarding this clone: This specimen includes other DNA sequences encoding the same CDR3. The chain uses TRBV6-5 and TRBJ2-1, with 9 nucleotides matching TRBD1. Germline V gives CDR1 MNHEY, CDR2 SVGAGI. The CDR3 runs to 14 residues. V was pared by 5 bases and J by 7 bases, with 6 bases of the junction left unmatched. The CDR3 loop reads CASSRGQGTNEQFF. CDR3 DNA: TGTGCCAGCAGTCGGGGACAGGGTACGAATGAGCAGTTCTTC.

The chain combines TRBV5-4 with TRBJ1-1; 9 bases are a match to TRBD1. This CDR3 region has 16 residues. V shed 4 bases and J 3 bases; nucleotides not matched to a gene: 10. The germline CDR1 and CDR2 sequences are SGHNT and YYREEE (reference sequence). CDR3 region: CASSPTGTGTDTEAFF. DNA of the CDR3: TGTGCCAGCAGCCCAACCGGGACAGGGACCGACACTGAAGCTTTCTTT. The whole variable domain, filled in from reference TRBV5-4 and TRBJ1-1, reads ETGVTQSPTHLIKTRGQQVTLRCSSQSGHNTVSWYQQALGQGPQFIFQYYREEENGRGNFPPRFSGLQFPNYSSELNVNALELDDSALYLCASSPTGTGTDTEAFFGQGTRLTVV.

The gene calls are TRBV11-2 and TRBJ2-7; perhaps TRBD2 as D (6 bases). V lost 0 bases, J lost 7 bases, and 13 bases lay in between. Germline values: CDR1 SGHAT, CDR2 FQNNGV. The CDR3 is made up of 14 amino acids. The DNA of the CDR3 is TGTGCCAGCAGCTTAGACGGGCTAGCGCGTGAGCAGTACTTC. Translation gives CASSLDGLAREQYF.

The rearrangement joins TRBV6-4 to TRBJ2-7; maybe TRBD2 (6 bases). This CDR3 is 17 amino acids long. Trimming removed 8 bases from V and 0 bases from J, with 23 bases in between. Germline V gene sequence: CDR1 MRHNA, CDR2 SNTAGT. The CDR3 DNA follows: TGTGCCAGCCTCTCCCTGGCCGGGGCGGGATTCTCCTACGAGCAGTACTTC. This translates into CASLSLAGAGFSYEQYF.

This chain uses TRBV4-2 with TRBJ2-3, with a possible D match to TRBD1 (6 bases). CDR3 size: 19 residues. Germline V gene lookup returns CDR1 LGHNA and CDR2 YNFKEQ. V shed 1 base and J shed 1 base, with 21 bases lying between them. For the CDR3, the DNA is TGTGCCAGCAGCCAAGCCGTCCAAGCGAGGGGGTCGGGCACAGATACGCAGTATTTT. It is translated as CASSQAVQARGSGTDTQYF.

The genes are TRBV9 and TRBJ2-2, with 11 bases lining up with TRBD2. Germline lookup yields CDR1 SGDLS and CDR2 YYNGEE. V trimming: 1 base; J trimming: 4 bases; junction bases outside the gene matches: 0. This CDR3 is 15 amino acids long. DNA for the CDR3: TGTGCCAGCAGCGTACTAGCGGGGGGCACCGGGGAGCTGTTTTTT. Translated, it gives CASSVLAGGTGELFF.

Concerning this clone: Other DNA sequences in this specimen translate into the identical CDR3. The rearrangement uses TRBV2 and TRBJ1-1; perhaps TRBD1 as D (6 bases). The CDR3 covers 13 residues. Germline CDR1 reads SNHLY; CDR2 reads FYNNEI. Trimming took off 5 bases at V and 1 base at J, with 8 bases between the two ends. The CDR3, as DNA: TGTGCCAGCAGTCAAGGGGGGAACACTGAAGCTTTCTTT. This encodes CASSQGGNTEAFF. Full variable domain (missing parts from reference TRBV2 and TRBJ1-1): EPEVTQTPSHQVTQMGQEVILRCVPISNHLYFYWYRQILGQKVEFLVSFYNNEISEKSEIFDDQFSVERPDGSNFTLKIRSTKLEDSAMYFCASSQGGNTEAFFGQGTRLTVV.

The rearrangement links TRBV5-6 to TRBJ1-2, with a possible D match to TRBD1 (5 bases). CDR3 length: 14 amino acids. V was pared by 4 bases and J by 2 bases, with 12 bases between. Germline CDR1 reads SGHDT; CDR2 reads YYEEEE. Written as DNA, the CDR3 is TGTGCCAGCAGCGGGAAAGGGGCCAACTATGGCTACACCTTC. Amino acids: CASSGKGANYGYTF.

The rearrangement uses TRBV28 and TRBJ1-5; D possibly corresponds to TRBD1 (5 bases). V lost 4 bases and J lost 7, with 11 bases in between. This CDR3 comprises 13 residues. Germline V gene sequence: CDR1 MDHEN, CDR2 SYDVKM. CDR3 region: CASSSGGRQPQHF. The DNA for the CDR3 is TGTGCCAGCAGTTCGGGGGGTCGGCAGCCCCAGCATTTT.

The V call is TRBV7-2, the J call TRBJ1-5; D remains ambiguous. Trimming cost V 4 bases and J 0 bases, with 16 bases left between them. Germline V gene sequence: CDR1 SGHTA, CDR2 FQGNSA. CDR3 length equals 17 residues. CDR3 DNA sequence: TGTGCCAGCAGCTCCGCGACGGTATGGAGTAGCAATCAGCCCCAGCATTTT. Protein sequence: CASSSATVWSSNQPQHF.

The chain carries TRBV21-1 and TRBJ2-7; the tabulated D call, TRBD1, remains unverified against the DNA. TRBV21-1 is annotated as a pseudogene. The CDR3 length is 15 residues. CDR3 coding DNA: TGTGCCAGCAGCAGACTATCGACAGGACCCTACGAGCAGTACTTC. This codes for CASSRLSTGPYEQYF.

This chain connects TRBV6-1 to TRBJ2-1; the D gene could be TRBD1 or TRBD2 (6 bases each). The CDR3 has 15 residues. V was cut by 3 bases and J by 9 bases, with 18 bases left in between. Germline V gene data show CDR1 as MNHNS and CDR2 as SASEGT. CDR3 residues: CASSEPGLGGSEQFF. Written as DNA, the CDR3 is TGTGCCAGCAGTGAGCCGGGACTGGGGGGCAGTGAGCAGTTCTTC.

The chain is built from TRBV6-5 and TRBJ1-2; D not resolved. This CDR3 has 15 residues. Germline loops: CDR1 MNHEY, CDR2 SVGAGI. Trimming pared 0 bases from V and 4 bases from J, leaving 12 bases between. The CDR3 sequence: CASSYSWGSVYGYTF. The CDR3 DNA is TGTGCCAGCAGTTACTCTTGGGGTTCGGTCTATGGCTACACCTTC.

About this clone: The identical CDR3 is also encoded by other nucleotide sequences in the sample. The CDR3 region is CAWTRGGNTIYF. The CDR3 coding sequence is TGTGCCTGGACTCGTGGCGGAAACACCATATATTTT. The V and J genes are TRBV30 and TRBJ1-3; D gene uncertain. This CDR3 spans 12 amino acids. V gave up 4 bases and J gave up 4 bases, with 8 bases separating them. Germline V gene sequence: CDR1 GTSNPN, CDR2 SVGIG (reference sequence).

CDR3 region: CASSLAGLVTDTQYF. The CDR3 region has the DNA TGTGCCAGCAGCTTAGCTGGCCTAGTCACAGATACGCAGTATTTT. This sequence joins TRBV7-9 and TRBJ2-3; D remains ambiguous. The V end was cut by 0 bases, the J end by 2 bases, with 9 bases between. From germline, CDR1 is SEHNR and CDR2 FQNEAQ (reference sequence). This CDR3 is 15 amino acids long.

The V gene is TRBV11-2, the J gene TRBJ1-2, with D hard to call. The CDR3 covers 13 residues. Per the germline V gene, CDR1 is SGHAT and CDR2 is FQNNGV. V shed 4 bases and J shed 4 bases, with 10 bases lying between them. The DNA of the CDR3 is TGTGCCAGCAGCTCATATCGGGGCTATGGCTACACCTTC. This gives the protein CASSSYRGYGYTF.

The chain is built from TRBV5-6 and TRBJ1-2; 8 bases map to TRBD1. From germline, CDR1 is SGHDT and CDR2 YYEEEE. V lost 0 bases and J lost 4; bases outside the gene matches: 5. This CDR3 comprises 15 residues. The CDR3 sequence: CASSLGTGGAYGYTF. In DNA form, the CDR3 reads TGTGCCAGCAGCTTGGGCACAGGGGGTGCCTATGGCTACACCTTC.

This chain joins TRBV6-6 and TRBJ2-3; D remains ambiguous. This CDR3 is 12 amino acids long. Trimming removed 6 bases at V and 5 bases at J, with 9 bases between. Germline CDR1 and CDR2: MNHNY and SVGAGI (reference sequence). The CDR3: CASSHYKDTQYF. The CDR3 coding sequence is TGTGCCAGCAGCCATTATAAAGATACGCAGTATTTT.

The chain recombines TRBV14 with TRBJ1-2, with 7 bases aligning to TRBD1. V was pared by 4 bases and J by 8 bases, with 10 bases of the junction left unmatched. The CDR3 loop spans 14 amino acids. Germline-derived CDR1 and CDR2 are SGHDN and FVKESK. The CDR3 loop reads CASSRQGSSYGYTF. The CDR3 nucleotides read TGTGCCAGCAGCCGACAGGGCAGCTCTTACGGCTACACCTTC.

The chain is built from TRBV10-3 and TRBJ2-1; TRBD1 matches 8 bases. After removal of 6 bases from V and 3 bases from J, the junction contained 7 bases not matched to a gene. The CDR3 has 15 amino acids. CDR1 and CDR2 from the germline V gene are ENHRY and SYGVKD. The CDR3: CAIRGQETVYNEQFF. The CDR3 region has the DNA TGTGCCATCAGGGGACAGGAGACCGTCTACAATGAGCAGTTCTTC.

The chain has TRBV5-1 and TRBJ1-6; D ambiguous. This CDR3 contains 15 residues. Germline V gene data show CDR1 as SGHRS and CDR2 as YFSETQ. V gave up 1 base and J gave up 7 bases, with 12 bases separating them. DNA for the CDR3: TGCGCCAGCAGCTTGAGGGAGGACGGAAATTCACCCCTCCACTTT. This codes for CASSLREDGNSPLHF.

The CDR3 here is CASSPSSTEQYF. The CDR3 DNA follows: TGTGCCAGCAGCCCGTCCTCCACGGAGCAGTACTTC. V is TRBV7-9 and J is TRBJ2-7; D gene uncertain. V lost 5 bases to trimming and J lost 7 bases, with 12 bases between them. Per the germline V gene, CDR1 is SEHNR and CDR2 is FQNEAQ (reference sequence). The CDR3 extends over 12 amino acids.

This chain connects TRBV7-2 to TRBJ2-5; D unclear. The CDR3 loop spans 14 amino acids. Germline assignment: CDR1 SGHTA and CDR2 FQGNSA. V was shortened by 4 bases and J by 9 bases, with 18 bases between the two germline ends. The CDR3 sequence: CASSSPGDWTPQYF. As DNA, the CDR3 is TGTGCCAGCAGCTCCCCTGGTGATTGGACCCCCCAGTACTTC.

The chain is built from TRBV5-1 and TRBJ1-4, with 7 bases that match TRBD1. The V segment lost 0 bases and the J segment 5 bases; nucleotides outside the gene matches: 4. The germline V gene has CDR1 SGHRS and CDR2 YFSETQ. The CDR3 is 15 residues long. The CDR3 nucleotides read TGCGCCAGCAGCTTGGAAGGGACAGTGAATGAAAAACTGTTTTTT. Translation gives CASSLEGTVNEKLFF.